A selection of T cell receptor beta chains follows, all from one sample in a study of blood T cells in healthy people across ages. TCRdb reprocessed the 5' RACE reads with MiXCR, giving one entry per CDR3 protein. Here the sample spans fewer than 1.5 million distinct CDR3 sequences, about 40% being singletons. The sample consisted of blood. These receptors originate from a woman aged 18-29 years in good health. Each CDR3 is given with its conserved first and last residue. Each record gives: D gene, clone size, J gene, CDR3 length, V gene, CDR3 DNA, CDR3 protein. A D gene is named only where the DNA matches it firmly. The listing skips clone size in some rows; elsewhere it reads once, few, many or a size class.

>-|-|TRBJ1-1|15|TRBV11-1
TGTGCCAGCACCGAGGGGGGCAGAGGGAACACTGAAGCTTTCTTT
CASTEGGRGNTEAFF
>-|-|TRBJ2-7|15|TRBV4-1
TGCGCCAGCAACCAAACGAGGACCGGTCCCGCCGAGCAGTACTTC
CASNQTRTGPAEQYF
>-|-|TRBJ1-5|15|TRBV20-1
TGCAGTGCCACTAAGGAGGGGTCGGGCAATCAGCCCCAGCATTTT
CSATKEGSGNQPQHF
>TRBD1|once|TRBJ2-6|16|TRBV29-1
TGCAGCGTTGAAGAAACTAAGGACAGGGCGGCCAACGTCCTGACTTTC
CSVEETKDRAANVLTF
>-|few|TRBJ2-7|13|TRBV29-1
TGCAGCGTTGAGTCCGGCGGCGTCTACGAGCAGTACTTC
CSVESGGVYEQYF
>TRBD2|-|TRBJ2-1|16|TRBV28
TGTGCCAGCAGTTTATTGGCTAGCGGGGCCCAGGGTGAGCAGTTCTTC
CASSLLASGAQGEQFF
>-|few|TRBJ2-2|13|TRBV29-1
TGCAGCGTTGTACCGGGGAACACCGGGGAGCTGTTTTTT
CSVVPGNTGELFF
>-|-|TRBJ1-1|11|TRBV19
TGTGCCAGTACCCTATTCGCTGAAGCTTTCTTT
CASTLFAEAFF
>-|few|TRBJ1-2|14|TRBV6-1
TGTGCCAGCAGCGCCCATGAGGGGGGCTATGGCTACACCTTC
CASSAHEGGYGYTF
>-|-|TRBJ2-4|14|TRBV9
TGTGCCAGCAGCGTAATCTTCGAGGGGGGCATTCAGTACTTC
CASSVIFEGGIQYF
>TRBD2|-|TRBJ2-3|21|TRBV12-3/TRBV12-4
TGTGCCAGCAGTTTTTCGCGGGAGGGCCTCCTATCTAAACCTAGCACAGATACGCAGTATTTT
CASSFSREGLLSKPSTDTQYF
>-|many|TRBJ2-3|15|TRBV5-1
TGTGCCAGCAGCTTAGTGAGGGGGGGGACAGATACGCAGTATTTT
CASSLVRGGTDTQYF
>-|-|TRBJ1-3|16|TRBV5-1
TGCGCCAGCAGCCGGCGGGTCAGGGACTCCGGAAACACCATATATTTT
CASSRRVRDSGNTIYF
>-|few|TRBJ2-3|15|TRBV5-1
TGCGCCAGCAGCCCGGACGGGGGAAGCACAGATACGCAGTATTTT
CASSPDGGSTDTQYF
>-|-|TRBJ2-7|12|TRBV10-3
TGTGCCATCGGGACTCAGGACTACGAGAAGTACTTC
CAIGTQDYEKYF
>TRBD2|-|TRBJ2-1|15|TRBV6-1
TGTGCCAGCACTATACTAGCGAGGCTCTGGGATGAGCAGTTCTTC
CASTILARLWDEQFF
>-|-|TRBJ2-7|15|TRBV12-3/TRBV12-4
TGTGCCAGCAGTTTGGGCCGACAGACCTCCTACGAGCAGTACTTC
CASSLGRQTSYEQYF
>-|-|TRBJ2-5|14|TRBV6-5
TGTGCCAGCAGTTACTCTGTGGGTTTGGAGACCCAGTACTTC
CASSYSVGLETQYF
>-|few|TRBJ1-1|14|TRBV5-1
TGCGCCAGCAGCGGTAGGTCGGGGTCCACTGAAGCTTTCTTT
CASSGRSGSTEAFF
>TRBD1|few|TRBJ2-7|15|TRBV25-1
TGTGCCAGCAGCGATTGGGACAGGGGGCAGGGGGAGCAGTACTTC
CASSDWDRGQGEQYF
>-|-|TRBJ2-3|16|TRBV9
TGTGCCAACAGCGCCGAGGGGCGGGCTGTCACAGATACGCAGTATTTT
CANSAEGRAVTDTQYF
>TRBD1|-|TRBJ1-6|16|TRBV20-1
TGCAGTGCTAGAGAAACAGGGGCCACCTATAATTCACCCCTCCACTTT
CSARETGATYNSPLHF